This T cell receptor (beta chain) was retrieved from a study of blood T cell repertoires in COVID-19. Study in general: The United States, Italy and Spain provided the acute and convalescent COVID-19 samples. PBMCs, B-cell-depleted T cells, or T cells were the source of the cDNA or gDNA that made up the material.

The CDR3 runs 15 residues. V lost 1 base, J lost 4 bases, and 11 bases lay in between. The germline CDR1 and CDR2 sequences are LGHNA and YNFKEQ. Original data processing: By means of reference gene primer amplification, nucleated cell counts were estimated. Using immunoSEQ multiplex PCR, the repertoire was profiled, and TCRdb retains in-frame clones only, with some absent. V and J calls and clone size are copied from that table; D and trimming were computed from the DNA. The data contain over 40,000 clones, almost 85% of them singletons. The sequence was obtained from a human donor in a cohort sampled during active COVID-19. V usage is TRBV4-2 and J usage is TRBJ1-3; unclear D gene. Sequenced: peripheral blood. CDR3 sequence: CASSQVRTSGNTIYF. DNA of the CDR3: TGTGCCAGCAGCCAAGTCCGGACTTCCGGAAACACCATATATTTT.